Below are 21 T cell receptor beta chains sequenced from a single sample in a study of CD8 T cells in Susac syndrome. Random hexamers were used to reverse transcribe about 0.45 to 1 ug of RNA. TCRdb passed the immunoSEQ multiplex PCR reads through MiXCR, listing each CDR3 protein once. The sample has 150,000 to 200,000 distinct CDR3 sequences, around 94% seen once. The sequenced sample consisted of CD4+ T cells from PBMCs. The receptors stem from a human donor with Susac syndrome.

This chain joins TRBV20-1 and TRBJ2-3; 11 positions match TRBD2. V dropped 6 bases and J dropped 5; count of bases not matched to a gene: 4. The CDR3 runs 13 residues. Germline loops: CDR1 DFQATT, CDR2 SNEGSKA (reference sequence). The CDR3 DNA reads as TGCAGTGCCCATAGCGGGGGGGGAGATACGCAGTATTTT. This translates into CSAHSGGGDTQYF.

The V and J genes are TRBV20-1 and TRBJ1-1, with D unresolved. The CDR3 totals 13 residues. V was clipped by 6 bases and J by 6 bases, with 17 bases between them. Germline V gives CDR1 DFQATT, CDR2 SNEGSKA (reference sequence). The CDR3 nucleotides read TGCAGTGCCTCCGCCCCCCGGAGGCCTGAAGCTTTCTTT. Protein sequence: CSASAPRRPEAFF.

V gene TRBV7-2 combines with J gene TRBJ2-7; 8 bases agree with TRBD2. The junction had 9 bases not matched to a gene; V was cut back by 11 bases and J by 6 bases. The CDR3 is 12 amino acids. From germline, CDR1 is SGHTA and CDR2 FQGNSA. CDR3: CARTAGELEQYF. CDR3 coding DNA: TGTGCCCGCACAGCGGGGGAACTCGAGCAGTACTTC.

The genes are TRBV29-1 and TRBJ2-2; TRBD1 matches 8 bases. After removal of 4 bases from V and 8 bases from J, the junction contained 3 bases not matched to a gene. Germline loops: CDR1 SQVTM, CDR2 ANQGSEA. The CDR3 runs 12 residues. CDR3 coding DNA: TGCAGCGTTGGGACAGGGACGGGGGAGCTGTTTTTT. Protein sequence: CSVGTGTGELFF.

The CDR3 region is CASSLRDRGKNNEKLFF. DNA of the CDR3: TGCGCCAGCAGCCTACGGGACAGGGGAAAGAATAATGAAAAACTGTTTTTT. The rearrangement joins TRBV5-1 to TRBJ1-4, with 10 bases matching TRBD1. In germline, CDR1 is SGHRS, CDR2 YFSETQ. After removal of 4 bases from V and 4 bases from J, the junction contained 10 bases not matched to a gene. The CDR3 is 17 residues long. The whole variable domain, filled in from reference TRBV5-1 and TRBJ1-4, reads KAGVTQTPRYLIKTRGQQVTLSCSPISGHRSVSWYQQTPGQGLQFLFEYFSETQRNKGNFPGRFSGRQFSNSRSEMNVSTLELGDSALYLCASSLRDRGKNNEKLFFGSGTQLSVL.

The chain employs TRBV2 and TRBJ2-5; D gene ambiguous. V dropped 2 bases and J dropped 4 bases, with 8 bases sitting between them. Germline CDR1 and CDR2: SNHLY and FYNNEI. The CDR3 sequence is 13 residues long. CDR3 DNA: TGTGCCAGCAGTGAACTCGAAGGAGAGACCCAGTACTTC. It translates to CASSELEGETQYF.

This clonotype was seen only once. The rearrangement joins TRBV5-6 to TRBJ1-1; 12 bases fit TRBD1. The germline V gene encodes CDR1 SGHDT and CDR2 YYEEEE. V was pared by 0 bases and J by 4 bases, with 4 bases of the junction left unmatched. CDR3 length equals 16 residues. CDR3 DNA: TGTGCCAGCAGCTTGGACGGGACAGGGGGCGGCACTGAAGCTTTCTTT. It is translated as CASSLDGTGGGTEAFF.

The genes are TRBV7-3 and TRBJ2-1, with unresolved D. The CDR3 is 15 residues long. V dropped 2 bases and J dropped 0 bases, with 8 bases sitting between them. The V gene's germline CDR1 is SGHTA and CDR2 FQGTGA. The CDR3 region is CASSLGITSYNEQFF. Written as DNA, the CDR3 is TGTGCCAGCAGCTTAGGGATAACCTCCTACAATGAGCAGTTCTTC. The whole variable domain, remainder taken from reference TRBV7-3 and TRBJ2-1, is GAGVSQTPSNKVTEKGKYVELRCDPISGHTALYWYRQSLGQGPEFLIYFQGTGAADDSGLPNDRFFAVRPEGSVSTLKIQRTERGDSAVYLCASSLGITSYNEQFFGPGTRLTVL.

V usage is TRBV20-1 and J usage is TRBJ2-3; D gene unclear. The germline V gene has CDR1 DFQATT and CDR2 SNEGSKA (reference sequence). This CDR3 region has 12 residues. The V end lost 6 bases, the J end lost 1 base, and 8 bases lay between the germline ends. CDR3 nucleotide sequence: TGCAGTGCCGGGTCCGGCACAGATACGCAGTATTTT. Its protein is CSAGSGTDTQYF.

The V call is TRBV4-3, the J call TRBJ2-3; TRBD1 agrees at 8 bases. Germline V gene data show CDR1 as LGHNA and CDR2 as YSLEER. This CDR3 has 15 residues. Losses at the gene ends were 4 bases for V and 2 bases for J; bases not matched to a gene: 5. Here the CDR3 DNA reads TGCGCCAGCAGCCGTCAACAGGGGGACACAGATACGCAGTATTTT. This translates into CASSRQQGDTDTQYF.

The gene calls are TRBV2 and TRBJ1-2; 9 positions agree with TRBD1. The germline V gene has CDR1 SNHLY and CDR2 FYNNEI. The junction had 9 bases not matched to a gene; V was cut back by 2 bases and J by 8 bases. The CDR3 loop spans 15 amino acids. In DNA form, the CDR3 reads TGTGCCAGCAGTGAATGGGGACAGGGCGAAGAGGGCTACACCTTC. The encoded protein is CASSEWGQGEEGYTF.

The rearrangement uses TRBV3-1 and TRBJ1-1; possible D gene TRBD1, 5 bases. Germline V lookup: CDR1 LGHDT, CDR2 YNNKEL (reference sequence). Deletions cut 4 bases from V and 6 bases from J, with 9 bases between. This CDR3 comprises 12 residues. The CDR3 here is CASSPGSPEAFF. DNA of the CDR3: TGTGCCAGCAGCCCAGGGTCCCCTGAAGCTTTCTTT.

The chain combines TRBV5-1 with TRBJ1-3; tentative D call: TRBD1 (5 bases). In germline, CDR1 is SGHRS, CDR2 YFSETQ. Trimming stripped 5 bases from V and 4 bases from J, with 16 bases between. CDR3 length: 15 residues. The CDR3 loop reads CASSNGRTSGNTIYF. CDR3 sequence (DNA): TGCGCCAGCAGTAATGGTAGGACATCCGGAAACACCATATATTTT. Together with reference TRBV5-1 and TRBJ1-3, the CDR3 gives the full variable domain: KAGVTQTPRYLIKTRGQQVTLSCSPISGHRSVSWYQQTPGQGLQFLFEYFSETQRNKGNFPGRFSGRQFSNSRSEMNVSTLELGDSALYLCASSNGRTSGNTIYFGEGSWLTVV.

The chain joins TRBV4-2 to TRBJ1-2; D uncertain. The germline CDR1 and CDR2 sequences are LGHNA and YNFKEQ. V was shortened by 1 base and J by 4 bases, with 13 bases between the two germline ends. This CDR3 has 15 residues. The CDR3 loop reads CASSQARRVGYGYTF. In nucleotides, the CDR3 is TGTGCCAGCAGCCAAGCTCGTCGCGTCGGCTATGGCTACACCTTC.

The chain joins TRBV20-1 to TRBJ1-2; D is unclear. CDR1 is DFQATT and CDR2 is SNEGSKA in the germline V gene (reference sequence). The CDR3 spans 13 residues. V was cut by 6 bases and J by 4 bases, with 15 bases left in between. The CDR3 DNA is TGCAGTGCGAGGGATCGGGCAGCCTATGGCTACACCTTC. It codes for CSARDRAAYGYTF.

CDR3 in amino acids: CASSVGQGNYQPQHF. Here the CDR3 DNA reads TGTGCCAGCAGCGTAGGACAGGGTAATTATCAGCCCCAGCATTTT. The chain is built from TRBV5-5 and TRBJ1-5; TRBD1 aligns across 8 bases. V shed 4 bases, J shed 5 bases, and the junction held 8 bases outside the gene matches. The length of the CDR3 is 15 residues. Germline loops: CDR1 SGHKS, CDR2 YYEKEE (reference sequence).

The chain recombines TRBV7-2 with TRBJ2-7; no definite D call. The CDR3 loop spans 13 amino acids. The V and J ends lost 1 base and 4 bases respectively, with 8 bases between them. Germline CDR1 and CDR2: SGHTA and FQGNSA. The CDR3 sequence is CASSLGWSYEQYF. The CDR3 DNA is TGTGCCAGCAGCTTAGGGTGGTCGTACGAGCAGTACTTC.

This rearrangement joins TRBV4-1 to TRBJ2-5, with a possible D match to TRBD1 (6 bases). Germline CDR1 MGHRA, CDR2 YSYEKL. The CDR3 totals 18 residues. V lost 2 bases, J lost 1 base, and 20 bases lay in between. The CDR3 nucleotides are TGCGCCAGCAGCCAAAGGGAATCTACAGGGTCCTTCCAAGAGACCCAGTACTTC. This sequence encodes CASSQRESTGSFQETQYF.

The chain uses TRBV25-1 and TRBJ2-3; 7 nucleotides match TRBD2. CDR3 length: 15 amino acids. Germline-derived CDR1 and CDR2 are MGHDK and SYGVNS. V shed 3 bases, J shed 6 bases, and the junction held 9 bases outside the gene matches. Here the CDR3 DNA reads TGTGCCAGCAGTGATCAGCGGGGATCCTCCGATACGCAGTATTTT. The encoded protein is CASSDQRGSSDTQYF.

The rearrangement uses TRBV5-1 and TRBJ2-1; 7 bases are a match to TRBD2. The germline gives CDR1 SGHRS, CDR2 YFSETQ. Trimming cost V 2 bases and J 6 bases; bases outside gene matches: 5. This CDR3 is 14 amino acids long. The CDR3 here is CASSLDGGINEQFF. The CDR3 nucleotides are TGCGCCAGCAGCTTAGACGGGGGGATCAATGAGCAGTTCTTC.

The rearrangement links TRBV15 to TRBJ1-2; D is ambiguous. Trimming took 8 bases from V and 2 from J, leaving 9 bases between them. CDR3 length: 12 amino acids. Germline V gives CDR1 LNHNV, CDR2 YYDKDF (reference sequence). The CDR3 region has the DNA TGTGCCACCTCGGCGTCGAACTATGGCTACACCTTC. Protein sequence: CATSASNYGYTF.